This T cell receptor (beta chain) was obtained from a study of control samples from healthy donors and cancer patients. The table came from immunoSEQ multiplex PCR; TCRdb's copy has only in-frame clones and leaves some out. The data hold 35,000 to 45,000 clones, with approximately 90% observed a single time. With 2 bases removed from V and 7 bases from J, the gap between germline ends came to 15 bases. Germline CDR1 reads LNHNV; CDR2 reads YYDKDF (reference sequence). The length of the CDR3 is 15 residues. The source of this sequence is a woman in her thirties or forties with head and neck cancer. The sample was PBMCs. The chain recombines TRBV15 with TRBJ1-5, with unresolved D. The CDR3 bases are TGTGCCACCAGCAGATCCTGGACGGCCCACCAGCCCCAGCATTTT. Translating it yields CATSRSWTAHQPQHF.